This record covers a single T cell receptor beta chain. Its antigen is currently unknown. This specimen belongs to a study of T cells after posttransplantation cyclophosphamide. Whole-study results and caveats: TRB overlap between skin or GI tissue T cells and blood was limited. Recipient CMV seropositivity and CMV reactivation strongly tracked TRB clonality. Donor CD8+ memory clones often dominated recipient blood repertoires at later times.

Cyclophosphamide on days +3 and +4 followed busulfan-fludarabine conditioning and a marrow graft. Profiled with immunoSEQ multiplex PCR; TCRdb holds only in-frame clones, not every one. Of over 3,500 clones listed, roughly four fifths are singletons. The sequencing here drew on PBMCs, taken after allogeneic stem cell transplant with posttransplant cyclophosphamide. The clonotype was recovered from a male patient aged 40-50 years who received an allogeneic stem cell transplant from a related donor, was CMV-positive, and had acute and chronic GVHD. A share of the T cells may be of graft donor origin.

The chain's CDR3 is CSVFRAEKLFF. In DNA, the CDR3 is TGCAGCGTTTTTCGAGCGGAAAAACTGTTTTTT. The chain combines TRBV29-1 with TRBJ1-4; no reliable D call. This CDR3 contains 11 residues. Trimming removed 5 bases from V and 8 bases from J, with 9 bases in between. The germline V gene encodes CDR1 SQVTM and CDR2 ANQGSEA.